This is a list of T cell receptor beta chains from one sample in a study of post-analysis software for immune sequencing data. In TCRdb, the PCR reads were re-called with MiXCR into one record per CDR3 protein. The data contain about 770,000 distinct CDR3 sequences, more than 45% of them seen just once; the ten biggest clones take up roughly 5%. Sequences were obtained from blood. These receptors all stem from a girl aged 5 to 17 with multiple sclerosis. Both conserved end residues are part of each CDR3. A D gene is named only where the DNA matches it firmly. Expanded clones are given a class, and other clones once, few, many or no size at all.

CDR3 protein: CASSLVLAGGLSTDTQYF; CDR3 DNA: TGTGCCAGCAGCTTAGTACTAGCGGGAGGCCTTAGCACAGATACGCAGTATTTT; V gene: TRBV7-2; J gene: TRBJ2-3; D gene: TRBD2; clone size: -
CDR3 protein: CSARSAGTNYGYTF; CDR3 DNA: TGCAGTGCTAGGTCTGCAGGGACTAACTATGGCTACACCTTC; V gene: TRBV20-1; J gene: TRBJ1-2; D gene: -; clone size: few
CDR3 protein: CASRTRDSSYEQYF; CDR3 DNA: TGTGCCAGCAGGACTCGGGACAGCTCCTACGAGCAGTACTTC; V gene: TRBV6-6; J gene: TRBJ2-7; D gene: TRBD1; clone size: few
CDR3 protein: CAISGSGTGITEAFF; CDR3 DNA: TGTGCCATCAGTGGCTCCGGGACAGGGATTACTGAAGCTTTCTTT; V gene: TRBV10-3; J gene: TRBJ1-1; D gene: TRBD1; clone size: -
CDR3 protein: CTSSHIPPGAGIPISQGGEQFF; CDR3 DNA: TGTACCAGCAGCCATATTCCCCCCGGAGCGGGGATTCCGATTTCCCAGGGGGGTGAGCAGTTCTTC; V gene: TRBV1; J gene: TRBJ2-1; D gene: -; clone size: -
CDR3 protein: CASSPGQGVFPTDTQYF; CDR3 DNA: TGTGCCAGCAGTCCCGGACAGGGGGTTTTTCCCACAGATACGCAGTATTTT; V gene: TRBV12-3/TRBV12-4; J gene: TRBJ2-3; D gene: TRBD1; clone size: -
CDR3 protein: CASSHLETWETQYF; CDR3 DNA: TGTGCCAGCAGCCACCTGGAGACCTGGGAGACCCAGTACTTC; V gene: TRBV7-9; J gene: TRBJ2-5; D gene: -; clone size: -
CDR3 protein: CASSFVAETQYF; CDR3 DNA: TGTGCCAGCAGCTTCGTAGCGGAGACCCAGTACTTC; V gene: TRBV13; J gene: TRBJ2-5; D gene: -; clone size: -
CDR3 protein: CASISRRQGSNEQFF; CDR3 DNA: TGTGCCAGCATCTCAAGGAGACAGGGGAGCAATGAGCAGTTCTTC; V gene: TRBV7-6; J gene: TRBJ2-1; D gene: TRBD1; clone size: -
CDR3 protein: CSARRLAGVGEQFF; CDR3 DNA: TGCAGTGCTAGAAGACTAGCGGGAGTCGGGGAGCAGTTCTTC; V gene: TRBV20-1; J gene: TRBJ2-1; D gene: TRBD2; clone size: many
CDR3 protein: CASSVGTGNYEQYF; CDR3 DNA: TGTGCCAGCAGCGTTGGGACAGGGAACTACGAGCAGTACTTC; V gene: TRBV9; J gene: TRBJ2-7; D gene: TRBD1; clone size: -
CDR3 protein: CASSYGTGLYNEQFF; CDR3 DNA: TGTGCCAGCAGTTACGGGACAGGTCTCTACAATGAGCAGTTCTTC; V gene: TRBV6-5; J gene: TRBJ2-1; D gene: TRBD1; clone size: -
CDR3 protein: CASTRDRGETQYF; CDR3 DNA: TGTGCCAGCACCCGGGACCGGGGGGAGACCCAGTACTTC; V gene: TRBV2; J gene: TRBJ2-5; D gene: -; clone size: -